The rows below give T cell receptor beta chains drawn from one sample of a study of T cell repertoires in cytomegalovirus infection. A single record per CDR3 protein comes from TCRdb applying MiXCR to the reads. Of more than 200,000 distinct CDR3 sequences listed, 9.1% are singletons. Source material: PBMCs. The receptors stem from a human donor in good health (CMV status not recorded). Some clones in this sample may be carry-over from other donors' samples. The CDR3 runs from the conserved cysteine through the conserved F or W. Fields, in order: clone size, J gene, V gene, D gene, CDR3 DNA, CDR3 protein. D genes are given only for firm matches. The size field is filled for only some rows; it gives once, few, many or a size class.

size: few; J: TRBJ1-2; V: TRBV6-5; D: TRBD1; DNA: TGTGCCAGCAGTTACGACAGGGGGCAGTTCTATGGCTACACCTTC; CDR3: CASSYDRGQFYGYTF
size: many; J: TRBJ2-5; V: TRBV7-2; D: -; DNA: TGTGCCAGCAGCCCCCGGGTAGCGGTGTACCAAGAGACCCAGTACTTC; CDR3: CASSPRVAVYQETQYF
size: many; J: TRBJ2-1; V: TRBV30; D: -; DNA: TGTGCCTGGAGTGTACTGGGCGGGACACCCCTTAATGAGCAGTTCTTC; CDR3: CAWSVLGGTPLNEQFF
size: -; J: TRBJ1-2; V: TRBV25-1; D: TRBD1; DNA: TGTGCCAGCAGTGACCCGACAGGGGGCCTTGGGGGCTACACCTTC; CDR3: CASSDPTGGLGGYTF
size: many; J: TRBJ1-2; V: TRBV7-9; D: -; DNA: TGTGCCAGCAGCTCGCGACAGGCGGACCACTATGGCTACACCTTC; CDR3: CASSSRQADHYGYTF
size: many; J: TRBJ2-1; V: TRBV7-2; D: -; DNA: TGTGCCAGCAGCTTTGTTTCCAATGAGCAGTTCTTC; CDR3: CASSFVSNEQFF
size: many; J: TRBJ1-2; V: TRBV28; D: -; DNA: TGTGCCAGCAGTTTGGGGGCTGGGGTAGGGAGCAGCTATGGCTACACCTTC; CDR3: CASSLGAGVGSSYGYTF
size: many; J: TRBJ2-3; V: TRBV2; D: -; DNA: TGTGCCAGCAGTAGGCGGGGTCCTAGCACAGATACGCAGTATTTT; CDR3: CASSRRGPSTDTQYF
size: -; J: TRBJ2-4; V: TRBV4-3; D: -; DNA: TGCGCCAGCAGCCCATCCGGGCAGGGCCCCAAAAACATTCAGTACTTC; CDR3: CASSPSGQGPKNIQYF
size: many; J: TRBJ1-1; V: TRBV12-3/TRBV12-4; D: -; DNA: TGTGCCAGCAGCCCAGGGAGTTTTGGAGCTTTCTTT; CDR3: CASSPGSFGAFF
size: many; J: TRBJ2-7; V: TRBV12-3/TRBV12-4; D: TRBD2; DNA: TGTGCCAGCAGTTTAAAAACCGCAGGGAGGGTAACCTACGAGCAGTACTTC; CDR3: CASSLKTAGRVTYEQYF
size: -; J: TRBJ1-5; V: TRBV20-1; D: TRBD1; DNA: TGCAGTGCACCACCCAGGGGGCTAAGCAATCAGCCCCAGCATTTT; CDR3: CSAPPRGLSNQPQHF
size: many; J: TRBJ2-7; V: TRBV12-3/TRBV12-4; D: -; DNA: TGTGCCAGCAGTACCCGGCTAGAGCAGTACTTC; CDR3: CASSTRLEQYF
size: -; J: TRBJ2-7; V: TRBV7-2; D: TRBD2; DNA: TGTGCCAGCAGCGGAGGACTAGCGGGGGGATCCTACGAGCAGTACTTC; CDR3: CASSGGLAGGSYEQYF
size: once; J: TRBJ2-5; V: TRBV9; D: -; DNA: TGTGCCAGCAGCGTAGGATCCCTACAGGGCCAAGAGACCCAGTACTTC; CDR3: CASSVGSLQGQETQYF
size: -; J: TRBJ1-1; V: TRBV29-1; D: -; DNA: TGCAGCGTTGAAAGTCAGGAAGCTTTCTTT; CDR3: CSVESQEAFF
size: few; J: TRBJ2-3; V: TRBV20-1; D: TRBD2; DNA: TGCAGTGCTAGCCGACTAGCGGGGGTAACAGATACGCAGTATTTT; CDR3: CSASRLAGVTDTQYF
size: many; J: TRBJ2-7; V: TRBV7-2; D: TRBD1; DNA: TGTGCCAGCAGGTCAGGGGGCCCAAACTCCGAGCAGTACTTC; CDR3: CASRSGGPNSEQYF
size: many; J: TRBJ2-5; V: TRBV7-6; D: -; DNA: TGTGCCAGCAGCTTAGGCTTGGGATACGGAGAGACCCAGTACTTC; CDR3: CASSLGLGYGETQYF
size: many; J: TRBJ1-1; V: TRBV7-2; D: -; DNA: TGTGCCAGCAGCCAGTCGGGCGCTGAAGCTTTCTTT; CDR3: CASSQSGAEAFF
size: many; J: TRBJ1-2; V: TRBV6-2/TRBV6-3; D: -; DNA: TGTGCCAGCAGTCAAATCGGGGGAGGCTACACCTTC; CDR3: CASSQIGGGYTF
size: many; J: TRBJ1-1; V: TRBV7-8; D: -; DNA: TGTGCCAGCAGAACCGGACCGGAGAACACTGAAGCTTTCTTT; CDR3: CASRTGPENTEAFF
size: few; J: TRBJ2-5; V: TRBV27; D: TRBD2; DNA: TGTGCCAGCAGTCCTCCCGGGACTAGCAGAGAGACCCAGTACTTC; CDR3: CASSPPGTSRETQYF
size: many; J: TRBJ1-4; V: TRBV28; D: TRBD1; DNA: TGTGCCAGCAGCCCGCCGGGACAGGGGAATGAAAAACTGTTTTTT; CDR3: CASSPPGQGNEKLFF
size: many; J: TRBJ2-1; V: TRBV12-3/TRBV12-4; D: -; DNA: TGTGCCATCCGCGGGGGCCCGATGGAGGGGCAGTTCTTC; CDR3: CAIRGGPMEGQFF
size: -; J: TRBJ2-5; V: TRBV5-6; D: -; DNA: TGTGCCAGCAGACCAAAGGGCCTAGTGAAGGAGACCCAGTACTTC; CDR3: CASRPKGLVKETQYF
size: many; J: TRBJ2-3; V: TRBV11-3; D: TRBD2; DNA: TGTGCCAGCAGCTTAGTAGCGGGAGCTAGCACAGATACGCAGTATTTT; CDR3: CASSLVAGASTDTQYF
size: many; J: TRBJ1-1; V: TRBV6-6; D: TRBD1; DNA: TGTGCCAGCAGTTACCCGGCGGACAGGGTGACTGAAGCTTTCTTT; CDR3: CASSYPADRVTEAFF
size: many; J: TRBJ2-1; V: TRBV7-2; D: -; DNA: TGTGCCAGCAGCTTAGCGCATTTTCCAGACTCCAATGAGCAGTTCTTC; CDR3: CASSLAHFPDSNEQFF
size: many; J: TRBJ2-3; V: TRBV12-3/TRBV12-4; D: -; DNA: TGTGCCAGCAGCCTTATTCCAGATACGCAGTATTTT; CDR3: CASSLIPDTQYF
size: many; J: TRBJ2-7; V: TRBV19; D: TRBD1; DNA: TGTGCCAGTAGTAGAGGAAAAGGGACAGCTCAGACCTACGAGCAGTACTTC; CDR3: CASSRGKGTAQTYEQYF
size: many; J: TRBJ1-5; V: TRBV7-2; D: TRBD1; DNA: TGTGCCAGCAGCCGTGACAGGGGCAGTCAGCCCCAGCATTTT; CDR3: CASSRDRGSQPQHF
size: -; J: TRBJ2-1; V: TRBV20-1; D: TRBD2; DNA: TGCAGTGCTAAGTCTAGCGGGGTTAACAATGAGCAGTTCTTC; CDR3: CSAKSSGVNNEQFF
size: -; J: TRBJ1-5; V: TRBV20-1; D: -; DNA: TGCAGTGCTAGAGATACCAGGGGTAGTACTCAGCCCCAGCATTTT; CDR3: CSARDTRGSTQPQHF
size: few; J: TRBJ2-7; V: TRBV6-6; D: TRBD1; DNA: TGTGCCAGCAGCGACCCCGGGACAGGAACCTACGAGCAGTACTTC; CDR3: CASSDPGTGTYEQYF
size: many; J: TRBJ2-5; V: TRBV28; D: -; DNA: TGTGCCAGCAGTTTATTACGTTCGGGGGCTGGTAGGGAGACCCAGTACTTC; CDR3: CASSLLRSGAGRETQYF
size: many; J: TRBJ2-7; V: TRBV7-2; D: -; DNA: TGTGCCAGCAGCTTAATGATGGAGGTCGGCGAGCAGTACTTC; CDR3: CASSLMMEVGEQYF
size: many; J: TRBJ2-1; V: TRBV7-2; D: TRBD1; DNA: TGTGCCAGCAGATTGGACAGGAACACCTACAATGAGCAGTTCTTC; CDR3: CASRLDRNTYNEQFF
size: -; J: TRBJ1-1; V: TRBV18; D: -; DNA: TGTGCCAGCTCACCAGAACAGGGCGGCACTGAAGCTTTCTTT; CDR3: CASSPEQGGTEAFF
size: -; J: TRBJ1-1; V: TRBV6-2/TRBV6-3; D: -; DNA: TGTGCCAGCACCTTGAGGGGGGCTTACACTGAAGCTTTCTTT; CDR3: CASTLRGAYTEAFF
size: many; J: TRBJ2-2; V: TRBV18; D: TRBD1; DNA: TGTGCCAGCTCACCACGAACAGGGGATACCGGGGAGCTGTTTTTT; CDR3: CASSPRTGDTGELFF
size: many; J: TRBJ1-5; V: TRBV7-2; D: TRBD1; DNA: TGTGCCAGCAGCTTCGAGACAGGGATCTCGAATCAGCCCCAGCATTTT; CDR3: CASSFETGISNQPQHF
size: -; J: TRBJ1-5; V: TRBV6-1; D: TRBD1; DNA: TGTGCCAGCAGAACAGGGGGCAGTGGACAGCCCCAGCATTTT; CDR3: CASRTGGSGQPQHF
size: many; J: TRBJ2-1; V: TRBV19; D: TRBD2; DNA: TGTGCCAGTAGTCCCCCGGGGGGGTCCCACAATGAGCAGTTCTTC; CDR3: CASSPPGGSHNEQFF
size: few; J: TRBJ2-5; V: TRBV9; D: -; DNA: TGTGCCAGCAGCGTAAATCCCAGGGGAGGTGGAGAGACCCAGTACTTC; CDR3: CASSVNPRGGGETQYF
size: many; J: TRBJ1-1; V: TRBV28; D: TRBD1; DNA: TGTGCCAGCAGTCCTCCACCGGGACAGATGAACTCTGAAGCTTTCTTT; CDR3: CASSPPPGQMNSEAFF